What follows is one T cell receptor beta chain and its context. In the authors' workflow: Amplifying reference gene primers gave estimates of nucleated cell counts. The table came from immunoSEQ multiplex PCR; TCRdb's copy has only in-frame clones and leaves some out. Clone size and V and J calls were adopted from that table, with D and trimming inferred from the DNA. This sample yields about 300,000 clones, of which 70% to 90% are seen a single time; roughly 9.1% belongs to the top ten. Germline trimming cut 8 bases from V and 6 bases from J; bases unmatched to any gene: 11. Germline-derived CDR1 and CDR2 are SEHNR and FQNEAQ (reference sequence). The CDR3 runs to 15 residues. The data were obtained in a study of blood T cell repertoires in COVID-19. Study context: The United States, Italy and Spain supplied acute and convalescent COVID-19 samples. In each case, the material was cDNA or gDNA derived from T cells, B-cell-depleted T cells, or PBMCs.

Sequencing was carried out using peripheral blood. V is TRBV7-9 and J is TRBJ2-7; TRBD2 aligns across 12 bases. The TCR was taken from a man aged 18 to 29 with active or convalescent COVID-19. The CDR3 loop is CASLPSGGVVGEQYF. CDR3 nucleotide sequence: TGTGCCAGCCTGCCTAGCGGGGGGGTGGTGGGCGAGCAGTACTTC.